Listed here are 31 T cell receptor beta chains from one sample, sequenced in a study of blood T cell repertoires in COVID-19. Generated by immunoSEQ multiplex PCR, the TCRdb table keeps only in-frame clones and is missing some. The table includes 260,000 or so clones, approximately 89% detected once. Sequencing used PBMCs or T cells enriched from blood (not recorded which). Source of these receptors: a woman aged 40 to 55 with acute COVID-19.

This chain connects TRBV11-2 to TRBJ2-3; D is perhaps TRBD1 (5 bases). The CDR3 is made up of 17 amino acids. In germline, CDR1 is SGHAT, CDR2 FQNNGV. V was pared by 2 bases and J by 2 bases, with 17 bases between. CDR3 sequence: CASSLPRQARATDTQYF. In nucleotides, the CDR3 is TGTGCCAGCAGCTTACCTCGGCAGGCCAGGGCCACAGATACGCAGTATTTT.

This clone was detected only once. This chain uses TRBV5-1 with TRBJ2-7; 7 bases are shared with TRBD2. With 1 base clipped from V and 7 bases from J, the junction kept 11 bases outside the gene matches. Germline V CDR1 and CDR2: SGHRS, YFSETQ. CDR3 length: 15 amino acids. The CDR3 DNA reads as TGCGCCAGCAGCTTGTTCCCCTTGGGAGGGATGGAGCAGTACTTC. Its protein product is CASSLFPLGGMEQYF.

The rearrangement uses TRBV7-9 and TRBJ2-5, with 8 bases fitting TRBD2. Losses at the gene ends were 6 bases for V and 4 bases for J; bases not matched to a gene: 10. The CDR3 is made up of 15 amino acids. Looked up from germline, CDR1 is SEHNR and CDR2 is FQNEAQ (reference sequence). CDR3 sequence: CASSYRAGAGETQYF. The CDR3 DNA sequence: TGTGCCAGCAGTTATCGAGCGGGAGCGGGAGAGACCCAGTACTTC.

The chain is built from TRBV6-5 and TRBJ1-2, with 9 bases matching TRBD1. Trimming took 5 bases from V and 7 from J; bases not matched to a gene: 8. Germline V lookup: CDR1 MNHEY, CDR2 SVGAGI. The CDR3 consists of 14 residues. CDR3 DNA: TGTGCCAGCAGTAGGACAGGGGTCTTTGGTGGCTACACCTTC. It translates to CASSRTGVFGGYTF.

This chain joins TRBV24-1 and TRBJ2-1; 7 bases align to TRBD1. Germline CDR1 and CDR2: KGHDR and SFDVKD. This CDR3 is built from 17 residues. Trimming removed 1 base from V and 0 bases from J; junction bases left unmatched: 5. The CDR3 here is CATSDFNRGSSYNEQFF. The CDR3 DNA follows: TGTGCCACCAGTGATTTTAACAGGGGAAGCTCCTACAATGAGCAGTTCTTC.

The chain uses TRBV3-1 (or the pseudogene TRBV3-2) and TRBJ1-5; unclear D gene. Germline lookup yields CDR1 LGHDT and CDR2 YNNKEL (reference sequence). The ends were cut back, 2 bases at V and 0 bases at J, with 8 bases in the middle. The CDR3 is 15 amino acids. CDR3 bases: TGTGCCAGCAGCCAATTACCACATAGCAATCAGCCCCAGCATTTT. Translation: CASSQLPHSNQPQHF.

This clone was seen only a few times. CDR3 sequence reads: CASSWGTGNNQPQHF. CDR3 nucleotides: TGTGCCAGCAGCTGGGGGACAGGGAACAATCAGCCCCAGCATTTT. The chain links TRBV7-9 to TRBJ1-5; TRBD1 aligns across 9 bases. J was trimmed by 3 bases and V by 4 bases; bases with no gene match: 4. Germline values: CDR1 SEHNR, CDR2 FQNEAQ (reference sequence). The CDR3 extends over 15 amino acids.

J is TRBJ2-7 and V is TRBV11-2; tentatively, D is TRBD2 (6 bases). This CDR3 contains 13 residues. Deletions cut 1 base from V and 6 bases from J, with 10 bases between. Germline CDR1 reads SGHAT; CDR2 reads FQNNGV. CDR3 in DNA: TGTGCCAGCAGCTTAGGACTAGTTGGCGAGCAGTACGTC. It encodes CASSLGLVGEQYV.

The count of this clone is one. V and J are TRBV28 and TRBJ2-7, with 7 bases fitting TRBD1. The V and J ends lost 1 base and 7 bases, in that order; junction bases with no gene match: 10. The CDR3 runs 15 residues. Germline V gives CDR1 MDHEN, CDR2 SYDVKM. The CDR3 sequence: CASSLFRDRPMEQYF. The CDR3 DNA reads as TGTGCCAGCAGTTTATTCCGGGACAGACCCATGGAGCAGTACTTC.

The chain recombines TRBV4-2 with TRBJ2-7, with 8 bases aligning to TRBD1. CDR1 is LGHNA and CDR2 is YNFKEQ in the germline V gene. The CDR3 loop spans 16 amino acids. Trimming at V came to 3 bases and at J to 0 bases, leaving 7 bases not matched to a gene. The CDR3 sequence is CASSQATGTGSYEQYF. The CDR3, as DNA: TGTGCCAGCAGCCAGGCGACCGGGACAGGCTCCTACGAGCAGTACTTC.

At least ten counts were recorded for this clone. J is TRBJ2-2 and V is TRBV6-2 or TRBV6-3; perhaps TRBD1 as D (6 bases). This CDR3 comprises 14 residues. CDR1 is MNHEY and CDR2 is SVGEGT in the germline V gene. The germline V and J ends were trimmed by 2 bases and 8 bases, with 12 bases remaining between them. The CDR3 protein is CASSYKGELGELFF. The DNA for the CDR3 is TGTGCCAGCAGTTACAAGGGGGAGTTAGGGGAGCTGTTTTTT.

The chain combines TRBV7-9 with TRBJ2-2, with a possible D match to TRBD2 (5 bases). Trimming removed 5 bases from V and 1 base from J, with 8 bases in between. The CDR3 is 14 amino acids. Germline assignment: CDR1 SEHNR and CDR2 FQNEAQ (reference sequence). The CDR3 DNA reads as TGTGCCAGCAGCGGACGGGAGAACACCGGGGAGCTGTTTTTT. Its protein product is CASSGRENTGELFF.

This clone was counted once. The rearrangement joins TRBV10-3 to TRBJ2-6, with 7 bases that match TRBD1. CDR1 is ENHRY and CDR2 is SYGVKD in the germline V gene. V was clipped by 5 bases and J by 4 bases; unmatched bases: 8. This CDR3 contains 16 residues. The DNA for the CDR3 is TGTGCCATCAGTCATCAACAGGGGTCGGGGGCCAACGTCCTGACTTTC. This codes for CAISHQQGSGANVLTF.

This rearrangement joins TRBV5-8 to TRBJ2-6; D is uncertain. V shed 6 bases and J shed 0 bases, with 13 bases lying between them. Germline loops: CDR1 SGHTS, CDR2 YDEGEE. The CDR3 has 16 amino acids. The CDR3 bases are TGTGCCAGCATCCTGATCAGTGGCTCTGGGGCCAACGTCCTGACTTTC. Encoded protein: CASILISGSGANVLTF.

The chain is built from TRBV14 and TRBJ2-2; the match to TRBD1 covers 10 bases. This CDR3 spans 15 amino acids. In germline, CDR1 is SGHDN, CDR2 FVKESK. V lost 4 bases to trimming and J lost 3 bases; unmatched junction nucleotides: 2. In DNA, the CDR3 is TGTGCCAGCAGCCGACAGGGGGCGGACACCGGGGAGCTGTTTTTT. Its protein is CASSRQGADTGELFF. The full variable domain, completed using reference TRBV14 and TRBJ2-2, is EAGVTQFPSHSVIEKGQTVTLRCDPISGHDNLYWYRRVMGKEIKFLLHFVKESKQDESGMPNNRFLAERTGGTYSTLKVQPAELEDSGVYFCASSRQGADTGELFFGEGSRLTVL.

The V call is TRBV11-2, the J call TRBJ1-2; D is unclear. Trimming removed 2 bases at V and 4 bases at J, with 5 bases between. CDR3 length: 12 amino acids. Germline CDR1 reads SGHAT; CDR2 reads FQNNGV. In DNA form, the CDR3 reads TGTGCCAGCAGCTTAAGCTTCTATGGCTACACCTTC. Amino acids: CASSLSFYGYTF.

DNA of the CDR3: TGCGCCAGCAGCCTTTTACCGGGACAGAATACTGAAGCTTTCTTT. It codes for CASSLLPGQNTEAFF. J is TRBJ1-1 and V is TRBV5-1; 7 bases are a match to TRBD1. Germline V CDR1 and CDR2: SGHRS, YFSETQ. The CDR3 spans 15 residues. With V trimmed by 4 bases and J by 5 bases, 11 bases remained unmatched. The complete variable domain, with remaining parts taken from reference TRBV5-1 and TRBJ1-1, reads KAGVTQTPRYLIKTRGQQVTLSCSPISGHRSVSWYQQTPGQGLQFLFEYFSETQRNKGNFPGRFSGRQFSNSRSEMNVSTLELGDSALYLCASSLLPGQNTEAFFGQGTRLTVV.

The rearrangement uses TRBV5-8 and TRBJ2-7, with 8 bases matching TRBD1. CDR1 is SGHTS, CDR2 YDEGEE, per germline. There are 13 residues in the CDR3. J gave up 3 bases and V 4 bases, and 3 bases lay outside the gene matches. The CDR3 here is CASSGGTGYEQYF. For the CDR3, the DNA is TGTGCCAGCAGCGGGGGGACAGGCTACGAGCAGTACTTC.

The rearrangement uses TRBV7-2 and TRBJ2-3; TRBD2 matches 8 bases. J was trimmed by 2 bases and V by 2 bases; bases with no gene match: 12. Per germline, CDR1 SGHTA and CDR2 FQGNSA. The CDR3 is 18 residues long. CDR3 region: CASSLPLEAGVNTDTQYF. CDR3 DNA sequence: TGTGCCAGCAGCTTACCGCTCGAAGCGGGAGTTAACACAGATACGCAGTATTTT.

CDR3 nucleotides: TGTGCCAGCAGCCACCCGGGACAGTTATTCTATGGCTACACCTTC. Amino acids: CASSHPGQLFYGYTF. This chain connects TRBV14 to TRBJ1-2; 7 nucleotides line up with TRBD1. Germline trimming cut 3 bases from V and 4 bases from J; bases unmatched to any gene: 8. The CDR3 consists of 15 residues. CDR1 is SGHDN and CDR2 is FVKESK in the germline V gene. Using reference TRBV14 and TRBJ1-2 for the parts outside the CDR3, the full variable domain is EAGVTQFPSHSVIEKGQTVTLRCDPISGHDNLYWYRRVMGKEIKFLLHFVKESKQDESGMPNNRFLAERTGGTYSTLKVQPAELEDSGVYFCASSHPGQLFYGYTFGSGTRLTVV.

V and J are TRBV7-9 and TRBJ1-1; no clear D gene. Trimming took 5 bases from V and 10 from J, leaving 17 bases between them. Germline V gives CDR1 SEHNR, CDR2 FQNEAQ (reference sequence). The CDR3 is 13 amino acids. CDR3 region: CASSPDVRRTAFF. The CDR3 DNA reads as TGTGCCAGCAGCCCAGACGTCCGGAGAACAGCTTTCTTT. Filled out from reference TRBV7-9 and TRBJ1-1, the complete variable domain reads DTGVSQNPRHKITKRGQNVTFRCDPISEHNRLYWYRQTLGQGPEFLTYFQNEAQLEKSRLLSDRFSAERPKGSFSTLEIQRTEQGDSAMYLCASSPDVRRTAFFGQGTRLTVV.

The rearrangement links TRBV7-9 to TRBJ2-1; possible D gene TRBD1, 6 bases. Germline lookup yields CDR1 SEHNR and CDR2 FQNEAQ (reference sequence). The CDR3 length is 14 residues. V was pared by 4 bases and J by 7 bases, with 14 bases between. The CDR3 here is CASSSPGAWNEQFF. Here the CDR3 DNA reads TGTGCCAGCAGCTCGCCAGGGGCGTGGAATGAGCAGTTCTTC. The full variable domain, rest sourced from reference TRBV7-9 and TRBJ2-1, is DTGVSQNPRHKITKRGQNVTFRCDPISEHNRLYWYRQTLGQGPEFLTYFQNEAQLEKSRLLSDRFSAERPKGSFSTLEIQRTEQGDSAMYLCASSSPGAWNEQFFGPGTRLTVL.

The chain joins TRBV7-9 to TRBJ2-1; 8 positions agree with TRBD2. Germline CDR1 reads SEHNR; CDR2 reads FQNEAQ (reference sequence). This CDR3 contains 15 residues. Trimming removed 2 bases from V and 8 bases from J; junction bases left unmatched: 8. Here the CDR3 reads CASSLWLAGRDEQFF. CDR3 bases: TGTGCCAGCAGCTTATGGCTAGCGGGTAGGGATGAGCAGTTCTTC. Filled out from reference TRBV7-9 and TRBJ2-1, the complete variable domain reads DTGVSQNPRHKITKRGQNVTFRCDPISEHNRLYWYRQTLGQGPEFLTYFQNEAQLEKSRLLSDRFSAERPKGSFSTLEIQRTEQGDSAMYLCASSLWLAGRDEQFFGPGTRLTVL.

The chain recombines TRBV15 with TRBJ1-5; D may be TRBD1 (5 bases). Germline loops: CDR1 LNHNV, CDR2 YYDKDF (reference sequence). V was cut by 5 bases and J by 7 bases, with 15 bases left in between. The CDR3 runs 14 residues. The DNA for the CDR3 is TGTGCCACCAGCCCTGACAGTATTTTCCAGCCCCAGCATTTT. Amino acid sequence: CATSPDSIFQPQHF.

This chain joins TRBV30 and TRBJ1-2, with TRBD1 matching over 7 bases. The CDR3 is 13 residues long. The germline gives CDR1 GTSNPN, CDR2 SVGIG (reference sequence). V dropped 3 bases and J dropped 3; count of bases not matched to a gene: 4. The CDR3 sequence is CAWSTGQHYGYTF. CDR3 nucleotides: TGTGCCTGGAGCACGGGACAGCACTATGGCTACACCTTC.

The genes are TRBV29-1 and TRBJ2-2; 13 nucleotides agree with TRBD2. This CDR3 has 15 residues. Germline V CDR1 and CDR2: SQVTM, ANQGSEA. J lost 3 bases, V lost 6 bases, and 4 bases had no gene match. The CDR3 reads CSVSGLAGDTGELFF. The CDR3 DNA sequence: TGCAGCGTGTCCGGACTAGCGGGAGACACCGGGGAGCTGTTTTTT.

The rearrangement uses TRBV2 and TRBJ2-1; 10 bases agree with TRBD1. This CDR3 has 14 residues. CDR1 and CDR2 (germline): SNHLY, FYNNEI. V shed 9 bases and J 1 base; nucleotides not matched to a gene: 3. The chain's CDR3 is CASRQGASYNEQFF. CDR3 coding DNA: TGTGCCAGTCGACAGGGGGCATCCTACAATGAGCAGTTCTTC.

The V gene is TRBV19, the J gene TRBJ1-4; no reliable D call. The ends were cut back, 7 bases at V and 1 base at J, with 16 bases in the middle. Germline loops: CDR1 LNHDA, CDR2 SQIVND (reference sequence). The CDR3 runs 16 residues. CDR3 protein: CASMGGRRITNEKLFF. The CDR3 region has the DNA TGTGCCAGTATGGGAGGCAGACGGATAACTAATGAAAAACTGTTTTTT.

The sample holds one count of this clone. The genes are TRBV27 and TRBJ1-6, with 7 bases identical to TRBD1. CDR1 and CDR2 (germline): MNHEY, SMNVEV (reference sequence). The CDR3 is made up of 18 amino acids. The V gene end was trimmed by 3 bases and the J gene end by 8 bases; junction bases not matched to a gene: 16. DNA for the CDR3: TGTGCCAGCAGTTTCGGGGACAGCCCTCGCGGTAGGGATTCACCCCTCCACTTT. Translation gives CASSFGDSPRGRDSPLHF.

This clone has a single count. This chain joins TRBV27 and TRBJ2-3; unclear D gene. Trimming removed 8 bases from V and 14 bases from J, with 11 bases in between. Germline V CDR1 and CDR2: MNHEY, SMNVEV (reference sequence). The CDR3 runs 9 residues. The CDR3 is CASGYLGYF. Written as DNA, the CDR3 is TGTGCCAGCGGCTATCTAGGGTATTTT.

The rearrangement uses TRBV24-1 and TRBJ2-3, with 10 bases matching TRBD2. Trimming removed 1 base from V and 4 bases from J; junction bases left unmatched: 13. This CDR3 is built from 19 residues. CDR1 and CDR2 (germline): KGHDR, SFDVKD. CDR3: CATSDFPPPSGRRSDTQYF. The CDR3 DNA reads TGTGCCACCAGTGATTTTCCCCCCCCTAGCGGGAGAAGGTCAGATACGCAGTATTTT.